This entry lists 30 T cell receptor beta chains sequenced from one sample in a study of PD-1 blockade in classical Hodgkin lymphoma. Clones were sequenced by immunoSEQ multiplex PCR, and TCRdb holds only the in-frame ones, with some missing. The data show tens of thousands of clones, roughly 80% seen once. The sample's time point: cycle 4 day 1 (C4D1), after 6 weeks of nivolumab. After autologous stem cell transplantation all patients relapsed, and prior brentuximab vedotin exposure differed between cohorts. The sample here was peripheral blood mononuclear cells (PBMCs), taken before the fourth cycle of nivolumab. The receptor source for this set is a human donor with classical Hodgkin lymphoma.

This rearrangement joins TRBV7-9 to TRBJ1-1, with D unclear. CDR3 size: 13 residues. Trimming shortened V by 3 bases and J by 4 bases, and 9 bases separated the two germline ends. Germline V gene data show CDR1 as SEHNR and CDR2 as FQNEAQ (reference sequence). CDR3 in amino acids: CASSLSVGTEAFF. In DNA form, the CDR3 reads TGTGCCAGCAGCTTGTCTGTCGGCACTGAAGCTTTCTTT.

The V and J genes are TRBV7-3 and TRBJ1-1; D is unresolved. Germline CDR1 and CDR2: SGHTA and FQGTGA. V lost 2 bases, J lost 7 bases, and 14 bases lay in between. There are 14 residues in the CDR3. The CDR3 DNA reads TGTGCCAGCAGCTTAGAGGGCTTTGACGGTGAAGCTTTCTTT. Translating it yields CASSLEGFDGEAFF.

DNA for the CDR3: TGTGCCAGTAGTATAGTAGTAGGGGCCACTGAAGCTTTCTTT. This codes for CASSIVVGATEAFF. V usage is TRBV19 and J usage is TRBJ1-1; a weak D match, TRBD1 (5 bases). Trimming took 1 base from V and 4 from J, leaving 10 bases between them. The germline V gene has CDR1 LNHDA and CDR2 SQIVND (reference sequence). There are 14 residues in the CDR3.

This clone was seen repeatedly, ten times or more. The J gene is TRBJ1-5, the V gene TRBV5-5; the match to TRBD1 covers 9 bases. The CDR3 loop spans 18 amino acids. The J segment lost 3 bases and the V segment lost 0 bases, leaving 10 bases of the junction unmatched. Looked up from germline, CDR1 is SGHKS and CDR2 is YYEKEE (reference sequence). Here the CDR3 DNA reads TGTGCCAGCAGCTTGGAGCCGGGGGGACAGGGAAACAATCAGCCCCAGCATTTT. It translates to CASSLEPGGQGNNQPQHF.

This clone was recorded once. This rearrangement joins TRBV7-9 to TRBJ2-3; TRBD2 might be the D (5 bases). This CDR3 has 14 amino acids. CDR1 SEHNR and CDR2 FQNEAQ come from the germline V gene (reference sequence). Trimming removed 3 bases at V and 0 bases at J, with 7 bases between. The chain's CDR3 is CASSLRTSTDTQYF. Here the CDR3 DNA reads TGTGCCAGCAGCTTGAGGACTAGCACAGATACGCAGTATTTT.

The rearrangement joins TRBV6-5 to TRBJ2-7; no definite D call. The CDR3 is 13 amino acids. Between the trimmed V and J ends, which lost 0 bases and 5 bases, there was a span of 8 bases. Germline loops: CDR1 MNHEY, CDR2 SVGAGI. CDR3 nucleotides: TGTGCCAGCAGTTACTCGACGTGGGACGAGCAGTACTTC. It specifies CASSYSTWDEQYF.

V and J are TRBV9 and TRBJ2-5; perhaps TRBD2 as D (6 bases). Between the trimmed V and J ends, which lost 0 bases and 5 bases, there was a span of 14 bases. The CDR3 runs 15 residues. Germline V gene sequence: CDR1 SGDLS, CDR2 YYNGEE. The CDR3, as DNA: TGTGCCAGCAGCGTAGGAGTATCGGAGGGGGAGACCCAGTACTTC. Translation gives CASSVGVSEGETQYF.

V and J are TRBV6-1 and TRBJ1-2; D is possibly TRBD1 (6 bases). V lost 1 base and J lost 2, with 11 bases in between. Per germline, CDR1 MNHNS and CDR2 SASEGT. This CDR3 has 15 amino acids. The DNA for the CDR3 is TGTGCCAGCAGTGAAGAGGGCCAGGGGAACTATGGCTACACCTTC. It encodes CASSEEGQGNYGYTF.

The CDR3 loop reads CASSSTGDSNQPQHF. The CDR3 DNA reads as TGCGCCAGCAGCTCTACAGGGGATAGCAATCAGCCCCAGCATTTT. The chain has TRBV5-1 and TRBJ1-5; 7 positions agree with TRBD1. Trimming removed 3 bases from V and 0 bases from J; junction bases left unmatched: 3. The CDR3 extends over 15 amino acids. Germline V lookup: CDR1 SGHRS, CDR2 YFSETQ.

The chain links TRBV7-9 to TRBJ2-7; 7 bases line up with TRBD1. The CDR3 consists of 14 residues. The V gene end was trimmed by 5 bases and the J gene end by 4 bases; junction bases not matched to a gene: 8. Germline values: CDR1 SEHNR, CDR2 FQNEAQ (reference sequence). This CDR3 is CASSPDRVGYEQYF. The CDR3 bases are TGTGCCAGCAGCCCAGACAGGGTGGGTTACGAGCAGTACTTC.

The rearrangement links TRBV19 to TRBJ2-3, with 8 bases aligning to TRBD1. The V gene's germline CDR1 is LNHDA and CDR2 SQIVND (reference sequence). V lost 5 bases and J lost 4; bases outside the gene matches: 8. The CDR3 is made up of 15 amino acids. The CDR3 DNA reads as TGTGCCAGTAGTGCCTGGACAGGGTTACCAGATACGCAGTATTTT. Encoded protein: CASSAWTGLPDTQYF.

The chain has TRBV19 and TRBJ1-2, with TRBD1 matching over 9 bases. With 5 bases clipped from V and 2 bases from J, the junction kept 6 bases outside the gene matches. This CDR3 has 15 residues. The V gene's germline CDR1 is LNHDA and CDR2 SQIVND (reference sequence). The CDR3 DNA is TGTGCCAGTAGTCCTGACAGGGGGAAGAACTATGGCTACACCTTC. Encoded protein: CASSPDRGKNYGYTF.

This chain links TRBV15 with TRBJ1-1; perhaps TRBD1 as D (5 bases). Germline CDR1 reads LNHNV; CDR2 reads YYDKDF (reference sequence). With 2 bases removed from V and 1 base from J, the gap between germline ends came to 8 bases. The CDR3 has 14 residues. The CDR3 loop reads CATSRNQGNTEAFF. The DNA for the CDR3 is TGTGCCACCAGCAGAAACCAGGGGAACACTGAAGCTTTCTTT.

The chain joins TRBV6-5 to TRBJ1-2, with 8 bases that match TRBD1. V lost 5 bases and J lost 6; bases outside the gene matches: 11. Germline V gives CDR1 MNHEY, CDR2 SVGAGI. CDR3 length equals 15 residues. The DNA for the CDR3 is TGTGCCAGCAGTGACTTATTCCAGGGGGCTCATGGCTACACCTTC. Its translation: CASSDLFQGAHGYTF.

The V and J genes are TRBV4-2 and TRBJ2-1; D might be TRBD2 (6 bases). CDR1 and CDR2 from the germline V gene are LGHNA and YNFKEQ. There are 13 residues in the CDR3. With 9 bases removed from V and 5 bases from J, the gap between germline ends came to 14 bases. The CDR3 DNA reads TGTGCCAGTTCCCGGGACTGGCACAATGAGCAGTTCTTC. It translates to CASSRDWHNEQFF.

The chain recombines TRBV5-6 with TRBJ2-1; 9 bases align to TRBD2. Germline trimming cut 1 base from V and 15 bases from J; bases unmatched to any gene: 8. Germline-derived CDR1 and CDR2 are SGHDT and YYEEEE. The CDR3 has 13 residues. CDR3 region: CASSLSLAGIWFF. For the CDR3, the DNA is TGTGCCAGCAGCTTGTCCCTAGCGGGGATTTGGTTCTTC.

The rearrangement links TRBV11-3 to TRBJ1-2; TRBD1 might be the D (6 bases). Trimming cost V 7 bases and J 6 bases, with 18 bases left between them. Germline V lookup: CDR1 SGHNT, CDR2 YENEEA. The CDR3 loop spans 14 amino acids. The DNA for the CDR3 is TGTGCCAGCACCGACCCGTCAGGGGCCAATGGCTACACCTTC. As protein: CASTDPSGANGYTF. The variable domain in full, completed from reference TRBV11-3 and TRBJ1-2, reads EAGVVQSPRYKIIEKKQPVAFWCNPISGHNTLYWYLQNLGQGPELLIRYENEEAVDDSQLPKDRFSAERLKGVDSTLKIQPAELGDSAVYLCASTDPSGANGYTFGSGTRLTVV.

The chain joins TRBV5-6 to TRBJ1-6, with D perhaps TRBD1 (5 bases). There are 15 residues in the CDR3. The V and J ends lost 3 bases and 5 bases respectively, with 12 bases between them. Per the germline V gene, CDR1 is SGHDT and CDR2 is YYEEEE. CDR3 sequence (DNA): TGTGCCAGCAGCTCGGGGGGTTTAGATAATTCACCCCTCCACTTT. It translates to CASSSGGLDNSPLHF.

J is TRBJ1-2 and V is TRBV4-2; 9 bases fit TRBD1. Germline V CDR1 and CDR2: LGHNA, YNFKEQ. The J segment lost 1 base and the V segment lost 6 bases, leaving 12 bases of the junction unmatched. There are 17 residues in the CDR3. CDR3: CASRLSAGQGFNYGYTF. The CDR3 nucleotides read TGTGCCAGCAGACTGTCGGCGGGACAGGGTTTTAACTATGGCTACACCTTC.

The chain combines TRBV28 with TRBJ1-1; the D gene is possibly TRBD1 (5 bases). The CDR3 has 16 residues. Per the germline V gene, CDR1 is MDHEN and CDR2 is SYDVKM. Trimming removed 3 bases from V and 5 bases from J, with 19 bases in between. The CDR3 coding sequence is TGTGCCAGCAGTTTTCTCAGGGAAGGATCGGGGACTGAAGCTTTCTTT. This translates into CASSFLREGSGTEAFF.

The chain is built from TRBV10-1 and TRBJ2-3, with 8 bases identical to TRBD2. The V segment lost 2 bases and the J segment 4 bases; nucleotides outside the gene matches: 8. Germline V lookup: CDR1 WNHNN, CDR2 SYGVQD (reference sequence). The CDR3 is made up of 16 amino acids. This CDR3 reads CASSEEAGVVADTQYF. CDR3 bases: TGCGCCAGCAGTGAGGAAGCGGGAGTTGTAGCAGATACGCAGTATTTT.

V and J are TRBV19 and TRBJ1-5; 7 bases align to TRBD1. CDR3 size: 13 residues. CDR1 and CDR2 from the germline V gene are LNHDA and SQIVND (reference sequence). After removal of 6 bases from V and 4 bases from J, the junction contained 3 bases not matched to a gene. The chain's CDR3 is CASRQGMNQPQHF. The CDR3 DNA sequence: TGTGCCAGTAGACAGGGGATGAATCAGCCCCAGCATTTT.

The J gene is TRBJ2-3, the V gene TRBV5-1; the D gene is possibly TRBD1 (5 bases). Germline CDR1 SGHRS, CDR2 YFSETQ. This CDR3 is 14 amino acids long. V lost 0 bases and J lost 2, with 7 bases in between. CDR3 bases: TGCGCCAGCAGCTTGGGGACACCCACAGATACGCAGTATTTT. Its translation is CASSLGTPTDTQYF.

J is TRBJ2-7 and V is TRBV28; D is possibly TRBD1 or TRBD2 (5 bases each). The CDR3 has 12 amino acids. Trimming removed 8 bases from V and 1 base from J, with 9 bases in between. Germline values: CDR1 MDHEN, CDR2 SYDVKM. This chain's CDR3 is CASQWGSYEQYF. In nucleotides, the CDR3 is TGTGCCAGCCAGTGGGGGTCCTACGAGCAGTACTTC. Full variable domain (rest looked up from reference TRBV28 and TRBJ2-7): DVKVTQSSRYLVKRTGEKVFLECVQDMDHENMFWYRQDPGLGLRLIYFSYDVKMKEKGDIPEGYSVSREKKERFSLILESASTNQTSMYLCASQWGSYEQYFGPGTRLTVT.

The chain joins TRBV5-1 to TRBJ1-2; TRBD1 is a possible D gene (5 bases). The V end lost 0 bases, the J end lost 1 base, and 16 bases lay between the germline ends. The CDR3 is 17 residues long. Germline V gene lookup returns CDR1 SGHRS and CDR2 YFSETQ. CDR3 region: CASSLAAAGRVNYGYTF. CDR3 sequence (DNA): TGCGCCAGCAGCTTGGCCGCGGCAGGGCGCGTTAACTATGGCTACACCTTC.

This clone was detected once. This rearrangement joins TRBV29-1 to TRBJ2-1; D might be TRBD2 (6 bases). Germline assignment: CDR1 SQVTM and CDR2 ANQGSEA. The CDR3 extends over 10 amino acids. Trimming removed 2 bases at V and 10 bases at J, with 6 bases between. CDR3 nucleotides: TGCAGCGTTGAAAGCGGGGAGCAGTTCTTC. Its protein product is CSVESGEQFF.

This chain uses TRBV5-1 with TRBJ1-1; D not certain. The CDR3 is 14 residues long. Germline V gives CDR1 SGHRS, CDR2 YFSETQ. The V end was cut by 0 bases, the J end by 1 base, with 7 bases between. CDR3 coding DNA: TGCGCCAGCAGCTTGGGGCCGGGGAACACTGAAGCTTTCTTT. Its protein product is CASSLGPGNTEAFF.

CDR3 protein: CASSFTSNSDLEQFF. CDR3 coding DNA: TGTGCCAGCAGCTTTACGTCAAATTCTGATCTGGAGCAGTTCTTC. This chain uses TRBV7-2 with TRBJ2-1; D not resolved. Germline CDR1 SGHTA, CDR2 FQGNSA. The CDR3 is made up of 15 amino acids. V shed 3 bases and J shed 10 bases, with 19 bases lying between them.

The sample holds one count of this clone. The V gene is TRBV18, the J gene TRBJ2-1, with 7 bases lining up with TRBD2. CDR1 and CDR2 (germline): KGHSH, LQKENI. Trimming at V came to 6 bases and at J to 4 bases, leaving 0 bases not matched to a gene. The CDR3 consists of 12 residues. The CDR3 protein is CASSGLYNEQFF. In nucleotides, the CDR3 is TGTGCCAGCTCGGGACTATACAATGAGCAGTTCTTC.

CDR3 sequence: CASSPTNGEQFF. The CDR3 DNA reads TGTGCCAGCAGCCCTACAAATGGTGAGCAGTTCTTC. The rearrangement joins TRBV7-3 to TRBJ2-1; D gene ambiguous. Germline CDR1 is SGHTA and CDR2 is FQGTGA. The CDR3 runs 12 residues. The ends were cut back, 5 bases at V and 9 bases at J, with 11 bases in the middle.